The next 25 T cell receptor beta chains were all read from a single sample in a study of beta chain features in type 1 diabetes. The sequenced template was cDNA made from the entire isolated RNA. Generated by immunoSEQ multiplex PCR, the TCRdb table keeps only in-frame clones and is missing some. The sample lists hundreds of thousands of clones; over 10% were seen once. Sequences were obtained from naive CD4+ T cells from blood. The origin of the receptors is a man aged 18 to 30 in good health.

The chain carries TRBV5-1 and TRBJ2-7; possibly TRBD2 for D (6 bases). V was clipped by 0 bases and J by 0 bases, with 10 bases between them. The CDR3 has 15 amino acids. Germline CDR1 is SGHRS and CDR2 is YFSETQ. The CDR3 coding sequence is TGCGCCAGCAGCTTGGACGGACTAATCTCCTACGAGCAGTACTTC. It is translated as CASSLDGLISYEQYF.

This clone turned up a few times. This rearrangement joins TRBV19 to TRBJ1-5, with D hard to call. The germline V gene has CDR1 LNHDA and CDR2 SQIVND (reference sequence). Trimming removed 4 bases from V and 1 base from J, with 14 bases in between. This CDR3 region has 16 residues. The CDR3 spells CASSTRGEGSNQPQHF. The CDR3 DNA is TGTGCCAGTAGTACTCGCGGGGAAGGGAGCAATCAGCCCCAGCATTTT.

This clone has a handful of counts. This sequence joins TRBV7-3 and TRBJ2-1; no clear D gene. Trimming cost V 5 bases and J 0 bases, with 14 bases left between them. The CDR3 covers 16 residues. Germline lookup yields CDR1 SGHTA and CDR2 FQGTGA. CDR3 DNA sequence: TGTGCCAGCAGCCCTAACGGAGCGAGCTCCTACAATGAGCAGTTCTTC. Translating it yields CASSPNGASSYNEQFF.

The sample holds a few counts of this clone. The chain links TRBV28 to TRBJ2-1; 7 nucleotides match TRBD2. The V segment lost 4 bases and the J segment 12 bases; nucleotides outside the gene matches: 12. This CDR3 is 14 amino acids long. Germline-derived CDR1 and CDR2 are MDHEN and SYDVKM. CDR3 residues: CASSSGLVNVGQFF. The CDR3 nucleotides read TGTGCCAGCAGTTCAGGACTAGTGAATGTTGGGCAGTTCTTC.

This clone was detected only a few times. The V and J genes are TRBV18 and TRBJ1-2; TRBD1 matches 7 bases. From germline, CDR1 is KGHSH and CDR2 LQKENI. The CDR3 spans 15 residues. V lost 3 bases, J lost 4 bases, and 8 bases stayed unmatched. CDR3 residues: CASSPGTAKSYGYTF. The CDR3, as DNA: TGTGCCAGCTCACCTGGGACAGCAAAAAGCTATGGCTACACCTTC.

This sequence joins TRBV7-8 and TRBJ2-1; TRBD2 agrees at 7 bases. This CDR3 comprises 17 residues. With 1 base clipped from V and 0 bases from J, the junction kept 6 bases outside the gene matches. The germline CDR1 and CDR2 sequences are SGHVS and FQNEAQ. The CDR3 DNA reads TGTGCCAGCAGCTTAGTCGGGGGGAGTCACTCCTACAATGAGCAGTTCTTC. Translated: CASSLVGGSHSYNEQFF.

The chain is built from TRBV4-2 and TRBJ2-3, with 15 nucleotides matching TRBD2. This CDR3 spans 19 amino acids. Trimming removed 1 base from V and 5 bases from J; junction bases left unmatched: 10. CDR1 LGHNA and CDR2 YNFKEQ come from the germline V gene. In DNA form, the CDR3 reads TGTGCCAGCAGCCAAGGAAACCGGACTAGCGGGAGGGTTCGAGATACGCAGTATTTT. Protein product: CASSQGNRTSGRVRDTQYF.

This clone showed up just a few times. The chain links TRBV6-5 to TRBJ2-6; D perhaps matches TRBD2 (6 bases). Trimming cost V 5 bases and J 1 base, with 6 bases left between them. The CDR3 totals 14 residues. The germline CDR1 and CDR2 sequences are MNHEY and SVGAGI. CDR3 nucleotide sequence: TGTGCCAGCAGTGGAGGGTCTGGGGCCAACGTCCTGACTTTC. It yields the protein CASSGGSGANVLTF.

This chain links TRBV7-8 with TRBJ2-2; 9 positions agree with TRBD2. Looked up from germline, CDR1 is SGHVS and CDR2 is FQNEAQ. Unmatched junction bases numbered 16, after V lost 6 bases and J lost 5 bases. The CDR3 has 18 residues. The CDR3 loop reads CASSPLGGRAAGTGELFF. Written as DNA, the CDR3 is TGTGCCAGCAGTCCTTTGGGCGGGAGGGCTGCAGGTACCGGGGAGCTGTTTTTT. Filled out from reference TRBV7-8 and TRBJ2-2, the complete variable domain reads GAGVSQSPRYKVAKRGQDVALRCDPISGHVSLFWYQQALGQGPEFLTYFQNEAQLDKSGLPSDRFFAERPEGSVSTLKIQRTQQEDSAVYLCASSPLGGRAAGTGELFFGEGSRLTVL.

This rearrangement joins TRBV11-2 to TRBJ2-4; D possibly corresponds to TRBD2 (7 bases). The germline V and J ends were trimmed by 3 bases and 8 bases, with 14 bases remaining between them. The CDR3 spans 14 residues. Germline V gene data show CDR1 as SGHAT and CDR2 as FQNNGV. CDR3 DNA: TGTGCCAGCAGCTTTGGGGGGGCCAGGGACATTCAGTACTTC. It is translated as CASSFGGARDIQYF.

The rearrangement joins TRBV4-2 to TRBJ1-1; D unresolved. The V and J ends lost 3 bases and 0 bases respectively, with 11 bases between them. This CDR3 is built from 15 residues. Germline V lookup: CDR1 LGHNA, CDR2 YNFKEQ. CDR3 sequence (DNA): TGTGCCAGCAGCCATTCTACCGACATGAACACTGAAGCTTTCTTT. The encoded protein is CASSHSTDMNTEAFF.

As DNA, the CDR3 is TGTGCCTGTGATAAGACAGGGTGGGACGAGCAGTACTTC. Its translation is CACDKTGWDEQYF. This chain uses TRBV30 with TRBJ2-7; 7 nucleotides line up with TRBD1. The germline V gene encodes CDR1 GTSNPN and CDR2 SVGIG (reference sequence). Trimming took 6 bases from V and 5 from J; bases not matched to a gene: 10. The CDR3 extends over 13 amino acids.

Only a few counts were recorded for this clone. This sample includes further DNA sequences coding for the same CDR3. The chain is built from TRBV20-1 and TRBJ2-7, with D maybe TRBD2 (5 bases). The CDR3 runs to 11 residues. Germline assignment: CDR1 DFQATT and CDR2 SNEGSKA (reference sequence). Trimming took off 1 base at V and 5 bases at J, with 6 bases between the two ends. Here the CDR3 DNA reads TGCAGTGCTAGAGGGGGAGACGAGCAGTACTTC. The encoded protein is CSARGGDEQYF.

The rearrangement joins TRBV7-2 to TRBJ2-5; tentative D call: TRBD2 (6 bases). The CDR3 is 14 residues long. Trimming left V 5 bases short and J 2 bases short, with 12 bases between. Per germline, CDR1 SGHTA and CDR2 FQGNSA. CDR3 nucleotide sequence: TGTGCCAGCAGCCCCGGGACTTTTCAAGAGACCCAGTACTTC. Translation gives CASSPGTFQETQYF.

In this sample, this clone turned up a few times. The chain recombines TRBV27 with TRBJ2-7; perhaps TRBD2 as D (8 bases). This CDR3 region has 15 residues. V dropped 4 bases and J dropped 0 bases, with 13 bases sitting between them. Looked up from germline, CDR1 is MNHEY and CDR2 is SMNVEV (reference sequence). The CDR3 here is CASSSTGTSSYEQYF. Here the CDR3 DNA reads TGTGCCAGCAGTTCGACAGGGACTAGCTCCTACGAGCAGTACTTC.

This chain links TRBV18 with TRBJ1-5; the match to TRBD1 covers 7 bases. The CDR3 is 16 residues long. The ends lost 6 bases at V and 4 bases at J; junction bases unmatched: 12. CDR1 KGHSH and CDR2 LQKENI come from the germline V gene. CDR3 nucleotide sequence: TGTGCCAGCTCCGCAAGGGGACAGCCTTCAAATCAGCCCCAGCATTTT. Protein: CASSARGQPSNQPQHF.

This clone was observed a few times. This rearrangement joins TRBV4-2 to TRBJ2-7; 9 bases line up with TRBD1. There are 19 residues in the CDR3. V lost 1 base to trimming and J lost 0 bases; unmatched junction nucleotides: 13. From germline, CDR1 is LGHNA and CDR2 YNFKEQ. The CDR3 protein is CASSQAFYGTGRTSYEQYF. CDR3 in DNA: TGTGCCAGCAGCCAAGCCTTCTATGGGACAGGGAGAACCTCCTACGAGCAGTACTTC.

The chain is built from TRBV28 and TRBJ1-2; D is undetermined. The CDR3 extends over 13 amino acids. Trimming pared 6 bases from V and 4 bases from J, leaving 12 bases between. CDR1 and CDR2 (germline): MDHEN, SYDVKM. CDR3 DNA: TGTGCCAGCAGGGAGAGTGTTTCCTATGGCTACACCTTC. Protein sequence: CASRESVSYGYTF.

The chain recombines TRBV29-1 with TRBJ2-5, with 9 bases identical to TRBD1. V shed 7 bases, J shed 2 bases, and the junction held 5 bases outside the gene matches. This CDR3 contains 13 residues. Germline V CDR1 and CDR2: SQVTM, ANQGSEA. The DNA of the CDR3 is TGCAGCGCAGGACAGGGGACGCAAGAGACCCAGTACTTC. Translating gives CSAGQGTQETQYF.

This clone was seen a few times. The gene calls are TRBV28 and TRBJ2-7; D is perhaps TRBD1 (5 bases). Germline-derived CDR1 and CDR2 are MDHEN and SYDVKM. This CDR3 is 13 amino acids long. Between the trimmed V and J ends, which lost 4 bases and 13 bases, there was a span of 20 bases. The CDR3 here is CASSSPTSQGCYF. CDR3 DNA: TGTGCCAGCAGTTCACCCACCTCTCAGGGCTGTTACTTC. The entire variable domain, with the rest obtained from reference TRBV28 and TRBJ2-7, is as follows: DVKVTQSSRYLVKRTGEKVFLECVQDMDHENMFWYRQDPGLGLRLIYFSYDVKMKEKGDIPEGYSVSREKKERFSLILESASTNQTSMYLCASSSPTSQGCYFGPGTRLTVT.

This chain joins TRBV10-3 and TRBJ1-2; D uncertain. In germline, CDR1 is ENHRY, CDR2 SYGVKD. This CDR3 is 13 amino acids long. The V and J ends lost 6 bases and 8 bases respectively, with 16 bases between them. The CDR3 sequence is CAISLTEREGYTF. The CDR3 region has the DNA TGTGCCATCAGCCTAACGGAGCGGGAGGGCTACACCTTC.

J is TRBJ1-2 and V is TRBV6-5; no clear D. Germline CDR1 is MNHEY and CDR2 is SVGAGI. The CDR3 totals 13 residues. V lost 6 bases, J lost 1 base, and 9 bases lay in between. CDR3 amino acids: CASRRTLNYGYTF. In nucleotides, the CDR3 is TGTGCCAGCAGGCGTACCCTTAACTATGGCTACACCTTC.

This clone was detected only a few times. The V gene is TRBV11-2, the J gene TRBJ1-4, with 8 bases aligning to TRBD1. After removal of 5 bases from V and 7 bases from J, the junction contained 9 bases not matched to a gene. Per germline, CDR1 SGHAT and CDR2 FQNNGV. CDR3 length equals 15 residues. The CDR3 DNA follows: TGTGCCAGCAGCCGCACCGGGACAGGCCTTGAAAAACTGTTTTTT. This sequence encodes CASSRTGTGLEKLFF.

The J gene is TRBJ2-3, the V gene TRBV10-3; D might be TRBD1 (6 bases). This CDR3 region has 18 residues. Germline V gives CDR1 ENHRY, CDR2 SYGVKD. V lost 0 bases, J lost 0 bases, and 16 bases lay in between. CDR3 protein: CAISESPGQPTSTDTQYF. DNA of the CDR3: TGTGCCATCAGTGAGTCCCCGGGACAACCGACTAGCACAGATACGCAGTATTTT.

The rearrangement joins TRBV11-3 to TRBJ2-7; D is uncertain. The length of the CDR3 is 12 residues. Trimming took 1 base from V and 6 from J, leaving 7 bases between them. Looked up from germline, CDR1 is SGHNT and CDR2 is YENEEA. This chain's CDR3 is CASSLGGSEQYF. CDR3 bases: TGTGCCAGCAGCTTAGGAGGCTCCGAGCAGTACTTC.